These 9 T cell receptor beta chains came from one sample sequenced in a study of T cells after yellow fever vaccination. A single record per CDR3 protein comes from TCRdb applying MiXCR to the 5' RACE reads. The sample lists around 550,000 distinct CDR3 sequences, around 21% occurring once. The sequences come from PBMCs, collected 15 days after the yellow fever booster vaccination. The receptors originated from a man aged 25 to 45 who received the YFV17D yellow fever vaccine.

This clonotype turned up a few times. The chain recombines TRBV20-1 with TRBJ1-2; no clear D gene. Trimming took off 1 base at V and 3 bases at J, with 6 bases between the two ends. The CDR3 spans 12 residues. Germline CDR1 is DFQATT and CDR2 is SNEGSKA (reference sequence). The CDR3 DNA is TGCAGTGCTAGAGGGAGAGACTATGGCTACACCTTC. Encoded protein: CSARGRDYGYTF.

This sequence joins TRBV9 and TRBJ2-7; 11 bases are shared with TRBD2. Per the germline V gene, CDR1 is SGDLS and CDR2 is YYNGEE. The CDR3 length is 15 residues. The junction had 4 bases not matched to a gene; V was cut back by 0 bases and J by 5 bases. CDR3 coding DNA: TGTGCCAGCAGCGTAGGTCTAGCGGGAGGACACGAGCAGTACTTC. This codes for CASSVGLAGGHEQYF. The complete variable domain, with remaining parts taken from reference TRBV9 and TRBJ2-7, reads DSGVTQTPKHLITATGQRVTLRCSPRSGDLSVYWYQQSLDQGLQFLIQYYNGEERAKGNILERFSAQQFPDLHSELNLSSLELGDSALYFCASSVGLAGGHEQYFGPGTRLTVT.

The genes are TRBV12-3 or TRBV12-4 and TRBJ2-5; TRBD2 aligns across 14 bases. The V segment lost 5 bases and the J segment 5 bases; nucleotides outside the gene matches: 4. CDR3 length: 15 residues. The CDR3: CASSRTSGRSETQYF. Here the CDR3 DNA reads TGTGCCAGCAGTCGGACTAGCGGGAGGTCGGAGACCCAGTACTTC.

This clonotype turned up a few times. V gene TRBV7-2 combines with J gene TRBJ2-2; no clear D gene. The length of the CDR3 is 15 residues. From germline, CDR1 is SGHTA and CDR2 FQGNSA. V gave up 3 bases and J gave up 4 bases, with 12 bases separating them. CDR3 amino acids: CASSFYGDFTGELFF. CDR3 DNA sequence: TGTGCCAGCAGCTTTTATGGAGATTTCACCGGGGAGCTGTTTTTT.

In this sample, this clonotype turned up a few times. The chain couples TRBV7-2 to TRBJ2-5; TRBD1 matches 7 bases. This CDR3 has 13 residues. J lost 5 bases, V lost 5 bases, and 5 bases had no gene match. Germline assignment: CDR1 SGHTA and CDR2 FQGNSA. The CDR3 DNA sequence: TGTGCCAGCAGCCGACAGGGATTGGAGACCCAGTACTTC. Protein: CASSRQGLETQYF.

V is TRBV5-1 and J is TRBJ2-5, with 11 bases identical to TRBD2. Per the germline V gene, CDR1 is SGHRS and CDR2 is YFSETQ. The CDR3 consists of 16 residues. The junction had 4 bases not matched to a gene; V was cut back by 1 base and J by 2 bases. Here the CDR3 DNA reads TGCGCCAGCAGCTTGCTCGGGACTAGCGGACAAGAGACCCAGTACTTC. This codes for CASSLLGTSGQETQYF.

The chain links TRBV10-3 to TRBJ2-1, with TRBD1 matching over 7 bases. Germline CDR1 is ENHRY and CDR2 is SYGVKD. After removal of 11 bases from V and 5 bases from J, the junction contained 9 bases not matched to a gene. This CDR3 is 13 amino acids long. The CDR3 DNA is TGTGCCGGAAGACAGGACAGGAACAATGAGCAGTTCTTC. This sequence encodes CAGRQDRNNEQFF.

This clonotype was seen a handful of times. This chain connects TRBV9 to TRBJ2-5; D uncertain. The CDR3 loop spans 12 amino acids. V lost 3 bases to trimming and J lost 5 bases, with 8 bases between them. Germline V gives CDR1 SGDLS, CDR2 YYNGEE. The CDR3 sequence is CASSAPRETQYF. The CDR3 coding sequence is TGTGCCAGCAGCGCACCTAGGGAGACCCAGTACTTC.

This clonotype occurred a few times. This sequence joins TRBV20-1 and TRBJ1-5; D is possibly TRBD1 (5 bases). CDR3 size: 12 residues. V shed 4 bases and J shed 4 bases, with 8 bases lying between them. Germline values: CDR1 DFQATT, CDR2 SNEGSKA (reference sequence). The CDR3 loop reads CSAMGTNQPQHF. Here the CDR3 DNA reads TGCAGTGCTATGGGGACTAATCAGCCCCAGCATTTT.